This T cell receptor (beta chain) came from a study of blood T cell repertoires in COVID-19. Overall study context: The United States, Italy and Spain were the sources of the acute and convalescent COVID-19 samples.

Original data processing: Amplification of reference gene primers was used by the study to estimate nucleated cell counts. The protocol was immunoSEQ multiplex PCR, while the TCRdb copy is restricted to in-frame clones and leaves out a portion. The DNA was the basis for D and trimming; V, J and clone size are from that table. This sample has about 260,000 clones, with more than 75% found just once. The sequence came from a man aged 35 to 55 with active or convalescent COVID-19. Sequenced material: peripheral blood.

CDR3 protein: CASSPTSLSGNTIYF. DNA of the CDR3: TGTGCCAGCAGCCCGACATCCCTCTCTGGAAACACCATATATTTT. The V gene is TRBV7-9, the J gene TRBJ1-3; D is unclear. Germline-derived CDR1 and CDR2 are SEHNR and FQNEAQ (reference sequence). Trimming pared 5 bases from V and 0 bases from J, leaving 11 bases between. The CDR3 contains 15 residues. Drawing the rest from reference TRBV7-9 and TRBJ1-3, the complete variable domain is DTGVSQNPRHKITKRGQNVTFRCDPISEHNRLYWYRQTLGQGPEFLTYFQNEAQLEKSRLLSDRFSAERPKGSFSTLEIQRTEQGDSAMYLCASSPTSLSGNTIYFGEGSWLTVV.